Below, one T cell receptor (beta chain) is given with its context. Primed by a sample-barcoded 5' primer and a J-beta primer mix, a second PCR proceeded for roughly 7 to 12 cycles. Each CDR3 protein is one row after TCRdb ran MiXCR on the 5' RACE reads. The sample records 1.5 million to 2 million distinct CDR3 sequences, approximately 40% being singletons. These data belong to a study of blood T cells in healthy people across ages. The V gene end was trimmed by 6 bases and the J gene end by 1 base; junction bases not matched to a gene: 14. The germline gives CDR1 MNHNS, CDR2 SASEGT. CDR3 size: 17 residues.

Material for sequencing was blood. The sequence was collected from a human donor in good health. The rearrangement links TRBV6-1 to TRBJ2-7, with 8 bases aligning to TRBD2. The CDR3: CASRRAGGRGWSYEQYF. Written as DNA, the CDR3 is TGTGCCAGCAGACGCGCGGGGGGCAGGGGTTGGTCCTACGAGCAGTACTTC.